Included here is one T cell receptor beta chain sequence, with context. The target of this receptor is not known. There are no base qualities to consult, and no much larger clone falls within one base. Collaborating institutions collected whole blood in K2EDTA tubes following their own protocols. For TCRbeta analysis, collaborators shipped samples in one of three forms: frozen whole blood, isolated PBMCs, or DNA extracted from either of those sample types. The data originate from a study of blood T cell repertoires in COVID-19 (dated by TCRdb to the early 2020s). Background for the entire study: The collaborator samples originated in the United States, Italy and Spain and spanned the acute and convalescent phases of COVID-19. The material from the prospective study consisted of cDNA or gDNA derived from T cells, B-cell-depleted T cells, or PBMCs. Deeply sampled blood TCRbeta repertoires from subjects exposed to, actively infected with, or recovered from COVID-19 were included in the dataset. The repertoires were released in a freely available public database intended as a resource for research on the immune response to SARS-CoV-2. Samples were obtained from the ongoing ImmuneRACE study (first 160 participants) and from over a thousand subjects provided by 6 global collaborators. The sample metadata nearly always contained a de-identified subject ID, COVID-19 status, age in years and sex. HLA class I and class II types, where available, came from metadata supplied by the sample provider rather than from assay-based typing. Overall study outcomes, separate from this receptor: The amount of clinical and demographic metadata varied by source and participant and was provided uncurated.

TCRbeta CDR3 regions were amplified from genomic DNA using the immunoSEQ Assay, a bias-controlled multiplex PCR. The study's own analysis went as follows. The number of nucleated cells in each sample was estimated from the amplification of reference gene primers within the assay. To quantify the absolute abundance of each unique TCRbeta CDR3 rearrangement, sequence reads were collapsed and filtered. For each sample, productive Simpson clonality was calculated as the square root of Simpson's diversity index over productive rearrangements. The immuneACCESS repertoire file appears here via TCRdb, limited to in-frame rearrangements. These files lack a portion of the clones; in checked studies, under half of the deficit traces to unresolved V genes, and the cause of the others is not known. The DNA gave D and trimming, while V, J and clone size come from that table. The sample includes approximately 50,000 clones, with roughly 89% observed a single time. The leading ten clones occupy approximately 8.1% of the sample.

The CDR3 contains 14 residues, cysteine and phenylalanine counted. Solely the CDR3 DNA is kept, with 42 bases framed from the first base. Trimmed from V: 5 bases; trimmed from J: 4 bases; junction bases lacking a gene match: 3. Per the germline V gene, SGHRS is the CDR1 and YFSETQ is the CDR2. Sequenced sample: peripheral blood. The chain employs TRBV5-1 and TRBJ1-3; 10 bases in between match TRBD1. The clonotype originates from an elderly man with active or convalescent COVID-19. In nucleotide form, the sequence is TGCGCCAGCAGGGGGACAGGGGACGGAAACACCATATATTTT. Its protein product is CASRGTGDGNTIYF.